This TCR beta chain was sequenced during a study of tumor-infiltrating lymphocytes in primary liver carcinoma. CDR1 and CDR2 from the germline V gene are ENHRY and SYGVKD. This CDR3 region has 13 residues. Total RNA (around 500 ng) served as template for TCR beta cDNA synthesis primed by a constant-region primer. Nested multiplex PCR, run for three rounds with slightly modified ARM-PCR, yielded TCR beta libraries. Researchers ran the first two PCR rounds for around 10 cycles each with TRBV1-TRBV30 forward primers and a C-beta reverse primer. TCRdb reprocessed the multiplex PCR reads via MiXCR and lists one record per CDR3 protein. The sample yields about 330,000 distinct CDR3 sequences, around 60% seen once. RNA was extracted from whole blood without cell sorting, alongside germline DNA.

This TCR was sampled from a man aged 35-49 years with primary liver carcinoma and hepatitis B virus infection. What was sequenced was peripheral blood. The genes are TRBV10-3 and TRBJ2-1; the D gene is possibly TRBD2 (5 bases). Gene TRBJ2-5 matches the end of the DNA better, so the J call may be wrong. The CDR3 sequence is CACREVGRETQYF. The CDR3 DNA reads TGTGCTTGCCGCGAGGTGGGGAGAGAGACCCAGTACTTC.